Following are 22 T cell receptor beta chains from one sample sequenced in a study of cytomegalovirus exposure and HLA in healthy donors. Primers included in the PCR were 60 Vbeta and 13 Jbeta primers. Repertoires were generated with immunoSEQ multiplex PCR, while TCRdb's copy carries only in-frame clones and drops some. This sample has some 130,000 clones, with about 84% found just once. Material: PBMCs. These receptors were collected from a boy aged 5-17 years in good health and CMV-seronegative.

This clone was observed a few times. This chain uses TRBV6-1 with TRBJ2-2; D is possibly TRBD1 (5 bases). V was trimmed by 10 bases and J by 1 base, leaving 16 bases between them. The germline V gene has CDR1 MNHNS and CDR2 SASEGT. The CDR3 contains 15 residues. The CDR3 sequence is CATKGAGWNTGELFF. The CDR3 nucleotides are TGTGCCACCAAAGGGGCAGGGTGGAACACCGGGGAGCTGTTTTTT.

This clone was recorded once. This sequence joins TRBV7-9 and TRBJ2-2; D is unclear. The V gene lost 11 bases and the J gene lost 3 bases, with 16 bases spanning the gap. Germline-derived CDR1 and CDR2 are SEHNR and FQNEAQ (reference sequence). The length of the CDR3 is 14 residues. In nucleotides, the CDR3 is TGTGCCTTCCTTCCCTCGTATTACACCGGGGAGCTGTTTTTT. Translated: CAFLPSYYTGELFF. Full variable domain (missing parts from reference TRBV7-9 and TRBJ2-2): DTGVSQNPRHKITKRGQNVTFRCDPISEHNRLYWYRQTLGQGPEFLTYFQNEAQLEKSRLLSDRFSAERPKGSFSTLEIQRTEQGDSAMYLCAFLPSYYTGELFFGEGSRLTVL.

The gene calls are TRBV5-6 and TRBJ1-1; D is possibly TRBD1 (6 bases). Between the trimmed V and J ends, which lost 0 bases and 1 base, there was a span of 13 bases. CDR1 is SGHDT, CDR2 YYEEEE, per germline. The CDR3 runs to 16 residues. The CDR3 coding sequence is TGTGCCAGCAGCTTGGAAGCAGGGGCGAAGAACACTGAAGCTTTCTTT. The encoded protein is CASSLEAGAKNTEAFF.

The CDR3 is CASSAGGSGRTYEQYF. CDR3 nucleotide sequence: TGCGCCAGCAGCGCGGGGGGAAGCGGGAGGACCTACGAGCAGTACTTC. This chain joins TRBV5-1 and TRBJ2-7; the match to TRBD2 covers 9 bases. Germline CDR1 is SGHRS and CDR2 is YFSETQ. The junction had 10 bases not matched to a gene; V was cut back by 4 bases and J by 2 bases. The CDR3 has 16 residues.

The table lists this clone with a few counts. The gene calls are TRBV28 and TRBJ1-5, with 8 bases that match TRBD1. Trimming cost V 5 bases and J 4 bases; bases outside gene matches: 4. The length of the CDR3 is 14 residues. Per germline, CDR1 MDHEN and CDR2 SYDVKM. The CDR3 is CASSTDRENQPQHF. The DNA of the CDR3 is TGTGCCAGCAGTACGGACAGGGAAAATCAGCCCCAGCATTTT.

The chain is built from TRBV5-1 and TRBJ2-1, with 11 positions matching TRBD2. Germline trimming cut 4 bases from V and 5 bases from J; bases unmatched to any gene: 11. CDR1 is SGHRS and CDR2 is YFSETQ in the germline V gene. The CDR3 has 17 residues. Written as DNA, the CDR3 is TGCGCCAGCAGCAAATACGGAGGGACTAGCGGTGACAATGAGCAGTTCTTC. Translating gives CASSKYGGTSGDNEQFF.

The V call is TRBV7-2, the J call TRBJ2-2, with 10 positions matching TRBD2. The CDR3 totals 16 residues. Germline lookup yields CDR1 SGHTA and CDR2 FQGNSA. V dropped 10 bases and J dropped 2; count of bases not matched to a gene: 10. The CDR3 nucleotides are TGTGCCATCCCCAGGACTAGCGGAGCTAACACCGGGGAGCTGTTTTTT. It encodes CAIPRTSGANTGELFF.

The V gene is TRBV6-6, the J gene TRBJ2-5, with 8 nucleotides matching TRBD2. Germline V gives CDR1 MNHNY, CDR2 SVGAGI (reference sequence). The CDR3 totals 14 residues. Trimming at V came to 6 bases and at J to 4 bases, leaving 7 bases not matched to a gene. The CDR3 loop is CASRPGGPRETQYF. The CDR3 DNA reads TGTGCCAGCAGGCCGGGAGGGCCCCGAGAGACCCAGTACTTC.

The chain recombines TRBV30 with TRBJ2-5, with TRBD1 matching over 7 bases. CDR1 and CDR2 from the germline V gene are GTSNPN and SVGIG (reference sequence). CDR3 length: 12 amino acids. Trimming took 5 bases from V and 1 from J; bases not matched to a gene: 1. The CDR3 region is CAWGTAQETQYF. The DNA of the CDR3 is TGTGCCTGGGGGACAGCCCAAGAGACCCAGTACTTC. Full variable domain (rest looked up from reference TRBV30 and TRBJ2-5): SQTIHQWPATLVQPVGSPLSLECTVEGTSNPNLYWYRQAAGRGLQLLFYSVGIGQISSEVPQNLSASRPQDRQFILSSKKLLLSDSGFYLCAWGTAQETQYFGPGTRLLVL.

The chain combines TRBV11-2 with TRBJ2-7; 8 bases map to TRBD2. Trimming cost V 5 bases and J 4 bases; bases outside gene matches: 7. The germline CDR1 and CDR2 sequences are SGHAT and FQNNGV. This CDR3 comprises 14 residues. CDR3 residues: CASSPWGGGYEQYF. Here the CDR3 DNA reads TGTGCCAGCAGCCCCTGGGGCGGGGGGTACGAGCAGTACTTC.

The chain couples TRBV9 to TRBJ2-3; 10 bases fit TRBD2. The CDR3 loop spans 16 amino acids. Germline V lookup: CDR1 SGDLS, CDR2 YYNGEE. The V and J ends lost 4 bases and 6 bases, in that order; junction bases with no gene match: 11. This CDR3 reads CASSPGLAEKGDTQYF. CDR3 bases: TGTGCCAGCAGCCCAGGACTAGCGGAAAAAGGTGATACGCAGTATTTT.

The chain carries TRBV5-4 and TRBJ2-3, with 8 bases lining up with TRBD2. The CDR3 has 15 residues. In germline, CDR1 is SGHNT, CDR2 YYREEE (reference sequence). With V trimmed by 3 bases and J by 2 bases, 5 bases remained unmatched. CDR3 protein: CASSSTSVNTDTQYF. The DNA for the CDR3 is TGTGCCAGCAGCTCGACTAGCGTCAACACAGATACGCAGTATTTT.

This chain connects TRBV6-1 to TRBJ2-7, with TRBD1 identical over 8 bases. CDR3 length: 13 residues. Germline assignment: CDR1 MNHNS and CDR2 SASEGT. Germline trimming cut 10 bases from V and 4 bases from J; bases unmatched to any gene: 9. The CDR3, as DNA: TGTGCCATCACCGGGACAGGAAAATACGAGCAGTACTTC. Its protein product is CAITGTGKYEQYF.

V usage is TRBV6-6 and J usage is TRBJ2-1, with D possibly being TRBD2 (5 bases). Trimming cost V 5 bases and J 0 bases, with 14 bases left between them. CDR1 is MNHNY, CDR2 SVGAGI, per germline (reference sequence). The CDR3 covers 16 residues. CDR3: CASSKDSPGSYNEQFF. CDR3 in DNA: TGTGCCAGCAGTAAGGACTCCCCTGGCTCCTACAATGAGCAGTTCTTC.

The rearrangement joins TRBV2 to TRBJ2-7, with D possibly matching TRBD2 (5 bases). CDR3 length: 14 residues. The ends were cut back, 0 bases at V and 2 bases at J, with 8 bases in the middle. Germline CDR1 is SNHLY and CDR2 is FYNNEI. The CDR3 here is CASSEARVTYEQYF. The DNA for the CDR3 is TGTGCCAGCAGTGAAGCGCGGGTTACCTACGAGCAGTACTTC.

The chain is built from TRBV5-1 and TRBJ2-1; D is unclear. The CDR3 spans 13 residues. The germline V and J ends were trimmed by 0 bases and 8 bases, with 9 bases remaining between them. Germline CDR1 reads SGHRS; CDR2 reads YFSETQ. CDR3 sequence (DNA): TGCGCCAGCAGCTTGGTAGGTGAGGATGAGCAGTTCTTC. This codes for CASSLVGEDEQFF. The complete variable domain, with remaining parts taken from reference TRBV5-1 and TRBJ2-1, reads KAGVTQTPRYLIKTRGQQVTLSCSPISGHRSVSWYQQTPGQGLQFLFEYFSETQRNKGNFPGRFSGRQFSNSRSEMNVSTLELGDSALYLCASSLVGEDEQFFGPGTRLTVL.

The chain uses TRBV7-9 and TRBJ2-5; TRBD2 aligns across 10 bases. This CDR3 contains 19 residues. The V gene's germline CDR1 is SEHNR and CDR2 FQNEAQ (reference sequence). The J segment lost 4 bases and the V segment lost 0 bases, leaving 14 bases of the junction unmatched. Written as DNA, the CDR3 is TGTGCCAGCAGCTTAGCCGCGCCTAGCGGGGGTTTACCCCCAGAGACCCAGTACTTC. Translating it yields CASSLAAPSGGLPPETQYF.

V usage is TRBV18 and J usage is TRBJ1-1; 7 bases line up with TRBD1. Trimming at V came to 1 base and at J to 4 bases, leaving 3 bases not matched to a gene. The V gene's germline CDR1 is KGHSH and CDR2 LQKENI. The CDR3 is 14 residues long. The CDR3 DNA reads as TGTGCCAGCTCACCACTCTCAGGGGGCACTGAAGCTTTCTTT. Encoded protein: CASSPLSGGTEAFF.

The chain joins TRBV5-6 to TRBJ2-7; no firm D call. Trimming pared 2 bases from V and 3 bases from J, leaving 3 bases between. This CDR3 is 11 amino acids long. The germline V gene has CDR1 SGHDT and CDR2 YYEEEE. CDR3 residues: CASSFNYEQYF. The CDR3 coding sequence is TGTGCCAGCAGCTTCAACTACGAGCAGTACTTC.

This clone was counted a few times. This chain joins TRBV29-1 and TRBJ1-2; 8 nucleotides align to TRBD1. Germline V gene sequence: CDR1 SQVTM, CDR2 ANQGSEA. The length of the CDR3 is 13 residues. The J segment lost 2 bases and the V segment lost 5 bases, leaving 4 bases of the junction unmatched. In DNA, the CDR3 is TGCAGCGTTTCCAGGGGGCGGAACTATGGCTACACCTTC. It translates to CSVSRGRNYGYTF.

The sample holds one count of this clone. J is TRBJ2-7 and V is TRBV4-1; 8 nucleotides align to TRBD2. Germline loops: CDR1 MGHRA, CDR2 YSYEKL. This CDR3 region has 20 residues. Unmatched junction bases numbered 20, after V lost 2 bases and J lost 2 bases. The CDR3 loop is CASSQTPGLEGAYRPYEQYF. CDR3 nucleotide sequence: TGCGCCAGCAGCCAAACCCCGGGACTAGAGGGAGCGTACCGTCCCTACGAGCAGTACTTC.

The chain is built from TRBV6-4 and TRBJ1-4; D may be TRBD1 (5 bases). Germline-derived CDR1 and CDR2 are MRHNA and SNTAGT. The CDR3 is 15 amino acids. V was pared by 6 bases and J by 3 bases, with 14 bases between. DNA for the CDR3: TGTGCCAGCAGGGATACAGGCGGACCTAATGAAAAACTGTTTTTT. Its translation is CASRDTGGPNEKLFF.